Listed below are T cell receptor beta chains from one sample, sequenced in a study of blood T cell repertoires in COVID-19. Only in-frame clones appear in the TCRdb table, and some are missing; sequencing was by immunoSEQ multiplex PCR. The top ten clones hold about 3.5% of a sample with over 250,000 clones, over 65% of them seen once. The sequencing sample was made of peripheral blood. These receptors were obtained from a woman of 80 years or more with acute or convalescent COVID-19. Each CDR3 is given with its conserved first and last residue. A D gene is named only where the DNA matches it firmly. The size field is filled for only some rows; it gives once, few, many or a size class.

CASQAQGSSPLHF	TGTGCCTCCCAGGCACAGGGGTCTTCACCCCTCCACTTT	TRBV5-4	13	NA	TRBD1	TRBJ1-6
CASSQTGDFYGYTF	TGCGCCAGCAGCCAAACAGGGGACTTCTATGGCTACACCTTC	TRBV4-1	14	many	TRBD1	TRBJ1-2
CASSLTGSSEAFF	TGTGCCAGCAGCCTCACAGGGAGTTCTGAAGCTTTCTTT	TRBV7-9	13	NA	NA	TRBJ1-1
CASSHRRGNTGELFF	TGTGCCAGCAGCCACCGGAGGGGGAACACCGGGGAGCTGTTTTTT	TRBV6-5	15	NA	NA	TRBJ2-2
CASSQDTTGYEKETQYF	TGCGCCAGCAGCCAAGATACGACAGGGTATGAGAAAGAGACCCAGTACTTC	TRBV4-1	17	NA	TRBD1	TRBJ2-5
CASSSLGGYTF	TGTGCCAGCAGCTCACTAGGGGGCTACACCTTC	TRBV14	11	NA	NA	TRBJ1-2
CAWAGGSGNTIYF	TGTGCCTGGGCAGGGGGATCTGGAAACACCATATATTTT	TRBV30	13	NA	TRBD1	TRBJ1-3
CSVEDRLHNEQFF	TGCAGCGTTGAAGACAGGTTGCACAATGAGCAGTTCTTC	TRBV29-1	13	NA	NA	TRBJ2-1
CASSLGSAGGIGYNEQFF	TGTGCCAGCAGCTTAGGTTCGGCGGGGGGAATAGGTTACAATGAGCAGTTCTTC	TRBV11-2	18	NA	TRBD2	TRBJ2-1
CASSATGLANSGANVLTF	TGTGCCAGTAGTGCGACGGGACTGGCAAACTCTGGGGCCAACGTCCTGACTTTC	TRBV19	18	NA	NA	TRBJ2-6
CAIRVQGARDGYTF	TGTGCCATCAGGGTACAGGGGGCGCGGGACGGCTACACCTTC	TRBV10-3	14	NA	TRBD1	TRBJ1-2
CASSSTGKSGSEQYF	TGTGCCAGCAGCTCTACCGGGAAATCGGGAAGCGAGCAGTACTTC	TRBV6-2/TRBV6-3	15	once	NA	TRBJ2-7
CASSLPGQGWYNEQFF	TGTGCCAGCAGCTTGCCGGGACAGGGTTGGTACAATGAGCAGTTCTTC	TRBV7-2	16	NA	TRBD1	TRBJ2-1
CASRHMGTGGVSGYTF	TGTGCCAGCAGACATATGGGGACAGGGGGCGTAAGTGGCTACACCTTC	TRBV27	16	NA	TRBD1	TRBJ1-2
CASSRGRVGQFF	TGTGCCAGCAGCCGCGGGAGGGTTGGCCAGTTCTTC	TRBV7-2	12	many	TRBD2	TRBJ2-1
CASRIGGQGSPYNEQFF	TGTGCCAGCAGAATAGGGGGACAGGGCAGTCCCTACAATGAGCAGTTCTTC	TRBV27	17	NA	TRBD1	TRBJ2-1
CASSSTPMNRGREAFF	TGCGCCAGCAGCTCTACTCCGATGAACAGGGGGCGCGAAGCTTTCTTT	TRBV5-1	16	NA	TRBD1	TRBJ1-1
CASSLEGGTGRRNEQYF	TGTGCCAGCAGCTTAGAGGGGGGGACAGGGAGAAGGAACGAGCAGTACTTC	TRBV7-9	17	NA	TRBD1	TRBJ2-7
CASSESAGGGNEQFF	TGCGCCAGCAGTGAATCGGCGGGAGGGGGGAATGAGCAGTTCTTC	TRBV10-1	15	NA	TRBD2	TRBJ2-1
CASTSRGEGSIPGGANVLTF	TGTGCCAGTACCAGTCGAGGGGAGGGATCAATTCCAGGGGGGGCCAACGTCCTGACTTTC	TRBV19	20	NA	TRBD2	TRBJ2-6
CASSYGAGPTNYGYTF	TGTGCCAGCAGTTACGGGGCAGGCCCCACTAACTATGGCTACACCTTC	TRBV6-5	16	NA	NA	TRBJ1-2
CASSMGGVIQPQHF	TGTGCCAGTAGTATGGGGGGTGTTATTCAGCCCCAGCATTTT	TRBV19	14	NA	NA	TRBJ1-5
CASSLRPQRNTDTQYF	TGTGCCAGCAGCTTAAGGCCCCAGCGGAACACAGATACGCAGTATTTT	TRBV11-1	16	NA	NA	TRBJ2-3
CASSLESGVETQYF	TGTGCCAGCAGCTTGGAGTCAGGGGTAGAGACCCAGTACTTC	TRBV5-4	14	NA	NA	TRBJ2-5
CASSKTSTGTGGSYEQYF	TGTGCCAGCAGCAAGACCTCTACCGGGACAGGAGGCTCCTACGAGCAGTACTTC	TRBV21-1	18	NA	NA	TRBJ2-7
CASSQVVGENVKYF	TGCGCCAGCAGCCAAGTCGTAGGGGAAAACGTGAAGTACTTC	TRBV4-1	14	few	NA	TRBJ2-7
CASSPQGYYGYTF	TGTGCCAGCTCACCACAGGGGTACTATGGCTACACCTTC	TRBV18	13	NA	NA	TRBJ1-2
CASSLGTGMREQYF	TGTGCCAGCAGTTTAGGGACAGGGATGCGCGAGCAGTACTTC	TRBV27	14	NA	TRBD1	TRBJ2-7
CASSLGSGWAGETQYF	TGTGCCAGCAGCTTAGGTTCAGGGTGGGCTGGAGAGACCCAGTACTTC	TRBV7-2	16	NA	NA	TRBJ2-5
CAITKELMNTEAFF	TGTGCCATCACCAAAGAACTCATGAACACTGAAGCTTTCTTT	TRBV10-3	14	NA	NA	TRBJ1-1
CASSFTPPGNRDELEKLFF	TGCGCCAGCAGCTTCACTCCCCCAGGGAATCGCGATGAACTAGAAAAACTGTTTTTT	TRBV4-1	19	many	NA	TRBJ1-4
CASSKVGTRQSKETQYF	TGTGCCAGCAGTAAAGTGGGGACTAGGCAATCCAAAGAGACCCAGTACTTC	TRBV7-2	17	NA	TRBD2	TRBJ2-5
CASSSGGSFYGYTF	TGTGCCAGCAGCTCAGGGGGCAGCTTCTATGGCTACACCTTC	TRBV6-5	14	NA	TRBD1	TRBJ1-2
CASSNREHGGEQYF	TGTGCCAGTAGTAACCGGGAGCACGGGGGCGAGCAGTACTTC	TRBV19	14	once	NA	TRBJ2-7
CASSSVYNSPLHF	TGTGCCAGCAGTTCTGTGTATAATTCACCCCTCCACTTT	TRBV12-3/TRBV12-4	13	NA	NA	TRBJ1-6
CASSPTTDREGAGELFF	TGTGCCAGCAGCCCGACTACCGACAGGGAAGGGGCCGGGGAGCTGTTTTTT	TRBV21-1	17	few	NA	TRBJ2-2
CSASEHGLALTDTQYF	TGCAGTGCTAGTGAACATGGACTAGCGTTGACAGATACGCAGTATTTT	TRBV20-1	16	NA	TRBD2	TRBJ2-3
CASGRQGVGEKLFF	TGTGCCAGCGGGAGGCAGGGGGTAGGGGAAAAACTGTTTTTT	TRBV3-1/TRBV3-2	14	few	TRBD1	TRBJ1-4
CASSLGGTRINEQFF	TGCGCCAGCAGCTTAGGGGGGACTAGAATCAATGAGCAGTTCTTC	TRBV5-1	15	few	TRBD2	TRBJ2-1
CASSYHVRYTEAFF	TGTGCCAGTAGCTACCACGTAAGATACACTGAAGCTTTCTTT	TRBV19	14	NA	NA	TRBJ1-1
CASSRGQGHPNQPQHF	TGTGCCAGCAGCCGGGGACAGGGTCACCCTAATCAGCCCCAGCATTTT	TRBV6-6	16	NA	TRBD1	TRBJ1-5
CASSEGLALYNEQFF	TGTGCCAGCAGTGAAGGACTAGCCCTCTACAATGAGCAGTTCTTC	TRBV2	15	NA	TRBD2	TRBJ2-1